This passage covers 26 T cell receptor beta chains from one sample sequenced in a study of T cells in Graves' hyperthyroidism and ophthalmopathy. Researchers amplified the TCR beta CDR3 regions from RNA transcripts. TCR CDR3 regions were first amplified by RT-PCR with HTBI primers. MiXCR, run by TCRdb on the multiplex PCR reads, gives a single entry per CDR3 protein. The sample has 300,000 to 350,000 distinct CDR3 sequences; over 20% are singletons. Material for sequencing was blood. These TCRs come from a woman between 45 and 65 years old with Graves' hyperthyroidism.

This clonotype has at least ten counts. The chain is built from TRBV30 and TRBJ2-4, with a tentative D call TRBD2 (6 bases). Trimming stripped 0 bases from V and 7 bases from J, with 19 bases between. The V gene's germline CDR1 is GTSNPN and CDR2 SVGIG (reference sequence). The CDR3 covers 16 residues. The CDR3 nucleotides are TGTGCCTGGAGTGTAGGAGGGGCGAAGGTAAAGAACATTCAGTACTTC. Amino acid sequence: CAWSVGGAKVKNIQYF.

This clonotype has a count of ten or more. V usage is TRBV29-1 and J usage is TRBJ1-1; D may be TRBD1 (5 bases). CDR1 is SQVTM and CDR2 is ANQGSEA in the germline V gene. CDR3 length: 12 amino acids. Trimming pared 7 bases from V and 4 bases from J, leaving 13 bases between. The CDR3 DNA reads TGCAGCGCGAGGGGAAGGAGCACTGAAGCTTTCTTT. Translation gives CSARGRSTEAFF.

This clonotype showed up many times. V gene TRBV11-2 combines with J gene TRBJ2-2, with a weak D call TRBD1 (5 bases). The CDR3 runs 17 residues. The V end lost 6 bases, the J end lost 1 base, and 18 bases lay between the germline ends. Germline CDR1 is SGHAT and CDR2 is FQNNGV. In nucleotides, the CDR3 is TGTGCCAGCAGAACCTCACGGGCAGGGCTGAACACCGGGGAGCTGTTTTTT. Translation gives CASRTSRAGLNTGELFF.

This clonotype is a singleton in its sample. V gene TRBV20-1 combines with J gene TRBJ2-1; no definite D call. The V gene's germline CDR1 is DFQATT and CDR2 SNEGSKA (reference sequence). V gave up 6 bases and J gave up 10 bases, with 19 bases separating them. The CDR3 totals 13 residues. CDR3 DNA: TGCAGTGCCACCATTGGCCCCGTTGAGGAGCAGTTCTTC. Its translation is CSATIGPVEEQFF.

The chain is built from TRBV11-2 and TRBJ2-5; 7 bases are shared with TRBD1. J was trimmed by 1 base and V by 3 bases; bases with no gene match: 2. CDR1 is SGHAT, CDR2 FQNNGV, per germline. The CDR3 has 14 amino acids. CDR3 amino acids: CASSFRDSQETQYF. CDR3 sequence (DNA): TGTGCCAGCAGCTTCCGGGACAGCCAAGAGACCCAGTACTTC.

This clonotype was seen repeatedly, ten times or more. The V and J genes are TRBV6-1 and TRBJ1-5; 10 bases match TRBD1. This CDR3 contains 14 residues. The germline V gene encodes CDR1 MNHNS and CDR2 SASEGT. V trimming: 4 bases; J trimming: 6 bases; junction bases outside the gene matches: 3. The CDR3 DNA reads as TGTGCCAGCAGTGGCGACAGGGGGCTTCAGCCCCAGCATTTT. This encodes CASSGDRGLQPQHF.

This clonotype has ten or more counts. The chain is built from TRBV18 and TRBJ2-6; D unclear. V was clipped by 3 bases and J by 0 bases, with 3 bases between them. Germline V gene lookup returns CDR1 KGHSH and CDR2 LQKENI. This CDR3 has 14 amino acids. CDR3 in DNA: TGTGCCAGCTCACCGTCCTCTGGGGCCAACGTCCTGACTTTC. Translating it yields CASSPSSGANVLTF.

V usage is TRBV2 and J usage is TRBJ2-5; unclear D gene. CDR3 length equals 11 residues. V lost 6 bases to trimming and J lost 6 bases, with 8 bases between them. Germline V CDR1 and CDR2: SNHLY, FYNNEI. The CDR3 region is CASRFSQTQYF. For the CDR3, the DNA is TGTGCCAGCAGATTCAGCCAGACCCAGTACTTC.

This clonotype has a count of ten or more. The V gene is TRBV28, the J gene TRBJ2-5, with D perhaps matching TRBD1 (5 bases). Germline V lookup: CDR1 MDHEN, CDR2 SYDVKM. The CDR3 sequence is 15 residues long. V was cut by 6 bases and J by 4 bases, with 18 bases left in between. This CDR3 is CASSERSGSLETQYF. As DNA, the CDR3 is TGTGCCAGCAGCGAAAGGTCAGGGTCATTAGAGACCCAGTACTTC.

This clonotype was detected a few times. This sequence joins TRBV9 and TRBJ2-1, with D unresolved. The germline V gene has CDR1 SGDLS and CDR2 YYNGEE. V was clipped by 0 bases and J by 9 bases, with 7 bases between them. The CDR3 contains 12 residues. CDR3 nucleotide sequence: TGTGCCAGCAGCGTAGTATTCGGTGAGCAGTTCTTC. Translated: CASSVVFGEQFF. Full variable domain (rest looked up from reference TRBV9 and TRBJ2-1): DSGVTQTPKHLITATGQRVTLRCSPRSGDLSVYWYQQSLDQGLQFLIQYYNGEERAKGNILERFSAQQFPDLHSELNLSSLELGDSALYFCASSVVFGEQFFGPGTRLTVL.

This chain uses TRBV7-9 with TRBJ2-1; 12 bases are a match to TRBD2. J was trimmed by 7 bases and V by 1 base; bases with no gene match: 5. The CDR3 length is 16 residues. Germline CDR1 reads SEHNR; CDR2 reads FQNEAQ (reference sequence). In DNA form, the CDR3 reads TGTGCCAGCAGCTTAGGACTAGCGGGAGAGGGAAATGAGCAGTTCTTC. It yields the protein CASSLGLAGEGNEQFF.

This clonotype was counted many times. V is TRBV7-9 and J is TRBJ2-7, with no clear D. The CDR3 loop spans 13 amino acids. Trimming stripped 5 bases from V and 1 base from J, with 9 bases between. The germline V gene has CDR1 SEHNR and CDR2 FQNEAQ (reference sequence). The CDR3 loop is CASSSALSYEQYF. The DNA for the CDR3 is TGTGCCAGCAGCAGCGCACTTTCCTACGAGCAGTACTTC.

The rearrangement joins TRBV5-5 to TRBJ1-2, with TRBD1 matching over 9 bases. CDR1 and CDR2 from the germline V gene are SGHKS and YYEKEE (reference sequence). The CDR3 length is 13 residues. V lost 2 bases to trimming and J lost 6 bases; unmatched junction nucleotides: 2. The chain's CDR3 is CASSLTGGNGYTF. DNA for the CDR3: TGTGCCAGCAGCTTAACAGGGGGCAATGGCTACACCTTC.

This clonotype was detected many times. V gene TRBV18 combines with J gene TRBJ2-3; D not resolved. CDR1 is KGHSH and CDR2 is LQKENI in the germline V gene. This CDR3 spans 16 amino acids. V gave up 6 bases and J gave up 0 bases, with 16 bases separating them. This chain's CDR3 is CASSHEVATSTDTQYF. The CDR3 DNA follows: TGTGCCAGCTCGCATGAGGTTGCGACCAGCACAGATACGCAGTATTTT.

This clonotype has a count of ten or more. J is TRBJ1-2 and V is TRBV3-1, with D possibly TRBD1 on 5 matching bases. CDR3 length: 15 amino acids. V gave up 1 base and J gave up 3 bases, with 12 bases separating them. Germline CDR1 is LGHDT and CDR2 is YNNKEL (reference sequence). CDR3 sequence: CASSQADGGDYGYTF. CDR3 nucleotides: TGTGCCAGCAGCCAAGCGGACGGGGGTGACTATGGCTACACCTTC.

The genes are TRBV2 and TRBJ2-7, with 11 positions matching TRBD2. The CDR3 is made up of 15 amino acids. V was pared by 5 bases and J by 7 bases, with 10 bases of the junction left unmatched. Germline V gene data show CDR1 as SNHLY and CDR2 as FYNNEI. CDR3 in amino acids: CASSPLGLAEGEQYF. The CDR3 coding sequence is TGTGCCAGCAGTCCCCTGGGACTAGCGGAGGGGGAGCAGTACTTC.

This clonotype was observed a handful of times. The chain joins TRBV5-1 to TRBJ1-2, with 8 positions matching TRBD1. The germline V gene has CDR1 SGHRS and CDR2 YFSETQ. After removal of 3 bases from V and 6 bases from J, the junction contained 4 bases not matched to a gene. This CDR3 comprises 13 residues. The CDR3 nucleotides read TGCGCCAGCAGCTCGGGACAGGATCATGGCTACACCTTC. Amino acids: CASSSGQDHGYTF.

This chain joins TRBV6-1 and TRBJ1-2; D is perhaps TRBD1 (5 bases). Between the trimmed V and J ends, which lost 7 bases and 8 bases, there was a span of 20 bases. This CDR3 is built from 14 residues. The germline V gene has CDR1 MNHNS and CDR2 SASEGT. In DNA form, the CDR3 reads TGTGCCAGCAAACAGACAGTAGCCTCTAGGGGCTACACCTTC. This gives the protein CASKQTVASRGYTF.

This clonotype was detected ten times or more. Here the CDR3 DNA reads TGTGCCAGCAGCTCCGGACAGACTTGGAGGGTGGAGACCCAGTACTTC. Translation: CASSSGQTWRVETQYF. This chain joins TRBV11-3 and TRBJ2-5; either TRBD1 or TRBD2 may supply D (6 bases each). CDR1 is SGHNT, CDR2 YENEEA, per germline. There are 16 residues in the CDR3. The V and J ends lost 4 bases and 5 bases respectively, with 20 bases between them.

There are many counts of this clonotype. V is TRBV28 and J is TRBJ2-5; 11 bases line up with TRBD1. Germline V gene data show CDR1 as MDHEN and CDR2 as SYDVKM. V was clipped by 5 bases and J by 4 bases; unmatched bases: 6. The CDR3 extends over 15 amino acids. For the CDR3, the DNA is TGTGCCAGCAGTACCGCGGGACAGGGGGGAGAGACCCAGTACTTC. Translation: CASSTAGQGGETQYF.

The sample holds a few counts of this clonotype. The V call is TRBV19, the J call TRBJ1-3; D is unclear. Germline V CDR1 and CDR2: LNHDA, SQIVND (reference sequence). V shed 3 bases and J shed 0 bases, with 9 bases lying between them. The CDR3 sequence is 15 residues long. CDR3 sequence reads: CASSIKIFSGNTIYF. CDR3 nucleotides: TGTGCCAGTAGTATTAAGATATTCTCTGGAAACACCATATATTTT.

J is TRBJ2-2 and V is TRBV5-4; TRBD2 matches 8 bases. This CDR3 is 15 amino acids long. With V trimmed by 5 bases and J by 3 bases, 6 bases remained unmatched. Germline-derived CDR1 and CDR2 are SGHNT and YYREEE (reference sequence). The CDR3 loop is CASRSGRGDTGELFF. In DNA, the CDR3 is TGTGCCAGCAGGTCCGGGAGGGGGGACACCGGGGAGCTGTTTTTT. Full variable domain (remainder filled in from reference TRBV5-4 and TRBJ2-2): ETGVTQSPTHLIKTRGQQVTLRCSSQSGHNTVSWYQQALGQGPQFIFQYYREEENGRGNFPPRFSGLQFPNYSSELNVNALELDDSALYLCASRSGRGDTGELFFGEGSRLTVL.

The chain recombines TRBV4-1 with TRBJ1-4; TRBD1 is a possible D gene (5 bases). The CDR3 has 16 amino acids. The germline V gene encodes CDR1 MGHRA and CDR2 YSYEKL. Trimming took off 0 bases at V and 10 bases at J, with 18 bases between the two ends. As DNA, the CDR3 is TGCGCCAGCAGCCAAGATTGGCAGGGAAAATTGACAAAACTGTTTTTT. Translation gives CASSQDWQGKLTKLFF.

With regard to this clonotype: With a much larger clone just one base away, this may be a read error. A read error is likely, as this CDR3 ends without the conserved phenylalanine or tryptophan. CDR3 region: CASRKTGGSSAYEQYS. The CDR3 coding sequence is TGTGCCAGCAGGAAGACAGGGGGTTCATCGGCCTACGAGCAGTACTCC. V usage is TRBV11-1 and J usage is TRBJ2-7; 9 nucleotides match TRBD1. Trimming took 6 bases from V and 2 from J; bases not matched to a gene: 11. The length of the CDR3 is 16 residues. Germline CDR1 SGHAT, CDR2 FQDESV (reference sequence).

CDR3 loop: CASTRLAGPSTDTQYF. CDR3 DNA sequence: TGTGCCAGTACGCGACTAGCGGGGCCTAGCACAGATACGCAGTATTTT. V is TRBV19 and J is TRBJ2-3, with 11 positions matching TRBD2. Germline lookup yields CDR1 LNHDA and CDR2 SQIVND (reference sequence). V lost 7 bases to trimming and J lost 0 bases; unmatched junction nucleotides: 6. The CDR3 runs to 16 residues.

This clonotype has only one observation. The V and J genes are TRBV2 and TRBJ1-5; TRBD1 aligns across 10 bases. Trimming at V came to 5 bases and at J to 9 bases, leaving 7 bases not matched to a gene. The germline V gene encodes CDR1 SNHLY and CDR2 FYNNEI. This CDR3 spans 14 amino acids. CDR3 in DNA: TGTGCCAGCAGTCCTCGACAGGGGGCTTGGCCCCAGCATTTT. Its protein is CASSPRQGAWPQHF. The full variable domain, in which reference TRBV2 and TRBJ1-5 provide the parts outside the CDR3, is EPEVTQTPSHQVTQMGQEVILRCVPISNHLYFYWYRQILGQKVEFLVSFYNNEISEKSEIFDDQFSVERPDGSNFTLKIRSTKLEDSAMYFCASSPRQGAWPQHFGDGTRLSIL.